This T cell receptor beta chain was captured in a study of OX40 agonist ivuxolimab in advanced cancers. About the research overall: One hepatocellular carcinoma and a couple of cutaneous melanoma patients partially responded.

Germline CDR1 and CDR2: MNHEY and SMNVEV (reference sequence). V shed 6 bases and J 0 bases; nucleotides not matched to a gene: 5. This CDR3 spans 15 amino acids. Overall study results and limits: Average numbers of expanded clones were greater in CD8+ T cells than in CD4+.

With respect to this clone: Its antigen is currently unknown.

Assay used: immunoSEQ multiplex PCR; TCRdb lists only in-frame clones, some missing. Of tens of thousands of clones in the sample, 84% were seen once. The V and J genes are TRBV27 and TRBJ2-7; the match to TRBD2 covers 10 bases. The source of this sequence is an adult with an advanced solid tumor such as melanoma, head and neck, liver or kidney cancer. This specimen consisted of CD4+ or CD8+ T cells sorted from blood, obtained in a trial of the OX40 agonist ivuxolimab. CDR3 region: CASRSLAGVSYEQYF. The DNA of the CDR3 is TGTGCCAGCAGAAGTCTAGCGGGGGTCTCCTACGAGCAGTACTTC.